The rows below give T cell receptor beta chains drawn from one sample of a study of shared clonotypes between healthy human individuals. Assay: immunoSEQ multiplex PCR; the TCRdb copy retains only in-frame clones and omits some. The table shows under 1,100,000 clones, with about 84% occurring only once. Sequencing used memory CD4+ T cells from PBMCs. The receptor source for this set is a man younger than 30 in good health. Some clones in this sample may be carry-over from other donors' samples. CDR3s include the opening cysteine and the closing phenylalanine or tryptophan. The order of the fields is CDR3 length, V gene, J gene, D gene, clone size, CDR3 DNA, CDR3 protein. D genes are given only for firm matches. Clone size, where shown, is once, few, many, or a class for clones that have expanded.

CDR3 length: 13
V gene: TRBV29-1
J gene: TRBJ2-3
D gene: TRBD2
clone size: NA
CDR3 DNA: TGCAGCGCCGGACTAGCGGCCACAGATACGCAGTATTTT
CDR3 protein: CSAGLAATDTQYF

CDR3 length: 12
V gene: TRBV18
J gene: TRBJ2-5
D gene: NA
clone size: NA
CDR3 DNA: TGTGCCAGCTCACCCACGTCCGAGACCCAGTACTTC
CDR3 protein: CASSPTSETQYF

CDR3 length: 13
V gene: TRBV27
J gene: TRBJ1-5
D gene: NA
clone size: few
CDR3 DNA: TGTGCCAGCAGTTTACGCAGGGATCAGCCCCAGCATTTT
CDR3 protein: CASSLRRDQPQHF

CDR3 length: 15
V gene: TRBV5-1
J gene: TRBJ2-5
D gene: TRBD2
clone size: NA
CDR3 DNA: TGCGCCAGCAGCTTGCTAGCGGGAGTGATGGAGACCCAGTACTTC
CDR3 protein: CASSLLAGVMETQYF

CDR3 length: 16
V gene: TRBV5-1
J gene: TRBJ2-3
D gene: TRBD2
clone size: NA
CDR3 DNA: TGCGCCAGCAGCCCCCAGCTAGCGGTTAGCACAGATACGCAGTATTTT
CDR3 protein: CASSPQLAVSTDTQYF

CDR3 length: 11
V gene: TRBV6-5
J gene: TRBJ2-3
D gene: NA
clone size: NA
CDR3 DNA: TGTGCCAGCAGTGGCGGGTATACGCAGTATTTT
CDR3 protein: CASSGGYTQYF

CDR3 length: 14
V gene: TRBV18
J gene: TRBJ2-7
D gene: NA
clone size: NA
CDR3 DNA: TGTGCCAGCTCAACCGGGGGGCGCGCTGGCGAGCAGTACTTC
CDR3 protein: CASSTGGRAGEQYF

CDR3 length: 16
V gene: TRBV5-1
J gene: TRBJ2-2
D gene: TRBD1
clone size: NA
CDR3 DNA: TGCGCCAGCAGACTCCAGACAGGGAGCAACACCGGGGAGCTGTTTTTT
CDR3 protein: CASRLQTGSNTGELFF

CDR3 length: 15
V gene: TRBV5-1
J gene: TRBJ2-7
D gene: TRBD1
clone size: few
CDR3 DNA: TGCGCCAGCAGCCGATTGGGACAGGGGGATTACGAGCAGTACTTC
CDR3 protein: CASSRLGQGDYEQYF

CDR3 length: 15
V gene: TRBV5-1
J gene: TRBJ2-5
D gene: NA
clone size: NA
CDR3 DNA: TGCGCCAGCAGCTTGAAGTCGCAGGACCAAGAGACCCAGTACTTC
CDR3 protein: CASSLKSQDQETQYF

CDR3 length: 15
V gene: TRBV4-1
J gene: TRBJ1-6
D gene: NA
clone size: NA
CDR3 DNA: TGCGCCAGCAGCCTTGCTGGGGGAGGGAATTCACCCCTCCACTTT
CDR3 protein: CASSLAGGGNSPLHF

CDR3 length: 16
V gene: TRBV19
J gene: TRBJ1-5
D gene: NA
clone size: NA
CDR3 DNA: TGTGCCAGTAGTCGACTTCTGGGGTATAGCAATCAGCCCCAGCATTTT
CDR3 protein: CASSRLLGYSNQPQHF

CDR3 length: 18
V gene: TRBV10-3
J gene: TRBJ2-2
D gene: TRBD2
clone size: NA
CDR3 DNA: TGTGCCATCAGTGGAGGGCTAGCGGGAGGGCCGAACACCGGGGAGCTGTTTTTT
CDR3 protein: CAISGGLAGGPNTGELFF